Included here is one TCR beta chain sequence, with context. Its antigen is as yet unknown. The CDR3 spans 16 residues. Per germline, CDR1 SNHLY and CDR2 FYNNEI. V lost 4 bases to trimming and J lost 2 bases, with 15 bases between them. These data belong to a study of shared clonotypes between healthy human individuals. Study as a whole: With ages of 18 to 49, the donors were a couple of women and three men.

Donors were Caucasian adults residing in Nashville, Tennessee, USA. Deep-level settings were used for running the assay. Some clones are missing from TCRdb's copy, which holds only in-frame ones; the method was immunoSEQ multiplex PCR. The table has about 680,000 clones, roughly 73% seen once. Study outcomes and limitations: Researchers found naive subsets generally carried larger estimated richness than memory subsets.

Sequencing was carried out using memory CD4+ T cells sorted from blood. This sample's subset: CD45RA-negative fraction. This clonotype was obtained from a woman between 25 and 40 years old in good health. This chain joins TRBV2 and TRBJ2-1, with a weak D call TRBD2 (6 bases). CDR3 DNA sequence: TGTGCCAGCAGTGGGTCATTAGCGGCTACCTACAATGAGCAGTTCTTC. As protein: CASSGSLAATYNEQFF.